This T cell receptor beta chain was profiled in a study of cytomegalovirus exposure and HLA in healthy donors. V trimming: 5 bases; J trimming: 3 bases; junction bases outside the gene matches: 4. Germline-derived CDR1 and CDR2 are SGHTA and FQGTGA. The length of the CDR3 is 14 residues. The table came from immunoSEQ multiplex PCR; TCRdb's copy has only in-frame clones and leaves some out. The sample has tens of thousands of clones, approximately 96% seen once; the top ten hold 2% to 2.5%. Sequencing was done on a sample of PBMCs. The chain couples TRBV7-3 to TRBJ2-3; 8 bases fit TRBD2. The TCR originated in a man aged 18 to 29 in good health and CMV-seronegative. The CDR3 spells CASSLLAGTDTQYF. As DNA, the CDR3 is TGTGCCAGCAGCCTCTTAGCGGGAACAGATACGCAGTATTTT.